These T cell receptor beta chains were read from a single sample in a study of blood T cell repertoires in COVID-19. Sequencing used immunoSEQ multiplex PCR; TCRdb keeps in-frame clones, though not all of them. The repertoire includes around 370,000 clones, 90% of them detected once, and approximately 6.2% sits in the top ten. Sequencing was done on a sample of peripheral blood. The receptors shown here come from a man younger than 35 with active or convalescent COVID-19. Both conserved end residues are part of each CDR3. Each record gives: clone size, V gene, J gene, D gene, CDR3 DNA, CDR3 protein. The D gene is left open where the match is weak. The size of a clone is reported for some rows only, either as once, few or many, or as a class for expanded clones.

NA	TRBV6-2/TRBV6-3	TRBJ1-2	NA	TGTGCCAGCAGTTACCCGACAGGATCCTTGGGCTACACCTTC	CASSYPTGSLGYTF
NA	TRBV10-3	TRBJ1-1	NA	TGTGCCATCGGTTTTAGGGGGGGCGGGAACACTGAAGCTTTCTTT	CAIGFRGGGNTEAFF
NA	TRBV12-3/TRBV12-4	TRBJ2-7	TRBD1	TGTGCCATCGGGACAGGGGGTTCCTACGAGCAGTACTTC	CAIGTGGSYEQYF
NA	TRBV6-4	TRBJ2-3	NA	TGTGCCAGCAGTGAACAAAACACAGATACGCAGTATTTT	CASSEQNTDTQYF
NA	TRBV7-8	TRBJ2-3	TRBD2	TGTGCCAGCAGCTTAGTCGGTAGCGGGATATATACAGATACGCAGTATTTT	CASSLVGSGIYTDTQYF
NA	TRBV27	TRBJ1-2	TRBD1	TGTGCCAGCAAACAGGGGGGTGGCTACACCTTC	CASKQGGGYTF
few	TRBV29-1	TRBJ1-1	TRBD1	TGCAGCGTTGAACCGACAGGGGGGACTGAAGCTTTCTTT	CSVEPTGGTEAFF
NA	TRBV19	TRBJ2-3	TRBD2	TGTGCCAGCCAAGATTCGGGACTAGCGAACACAGATACGCAGTATTTT	CASQDSGLANTDTQYF
once	TRBV4-1	TRBJ2-2	TRBD2	TGCGCCAGCAGCCAAGAGGGACTAGGGATGCGAGGCACCGGGGAGCTGTTTTTT	CASSQEGLGMRGTGELFF
NA	TRBV4-3	TRBJ1-2	TRBD1	TGCGCCAGCAGCCAAGGATCGACAGGGCCATCCTATGGCTACACCTTC	CASSQGSTGPSYGYTF
NA	TRBV7-9	TRBJ2-5	TRBD1	TGTGCCAGCAGTCCGGGGGACAGGGAAGGAGAGACCCAGTACTTC	CASSPGDREGETQYF
NA	TRBV5-1	TRBJ1-2	NA	TGCGCCAGCAGCTTCGGGACAACCAGAGACTATGGCTACACCTTC	CASSFGTTRDYGYTF
NA	TRBV5-8	TRBJ2-2	NA	TGTGCCAGCAGCTTGTTGACTAGGGTTACCGGGGAGCTGTTTTTT	CASSLLTRVTGELFF
NA	TRBV19	TRBJ2-5	NA	TGTGCCAGTAGTGGGCGGGGTCCTTCGATACAAGAGACCCAGTACTTC	CASSGRGPSIQETQYF
NA	TRBV5-1	TRBJ2-3	NA	TGCGCCAGCAGCTTGGAAGGGGATAGCACAGATACGCAGTATTTT	CASSLEGDSTDTQYF
once	TRBV9	TRBJ2-1	TRBD2	TGTGCCAGCAGCGTAGTTACTAGCGGGGGAGGTGGGAATGAGCAGTTCTTC	CASSVVTSGGGGNEQFF
NA	TRBV30	TRBJ2-5	NA	TGTGCCTGGAGTGTAAGGAGACAAGAGACCCAGTACTTC	CAWSVRRQETQYF